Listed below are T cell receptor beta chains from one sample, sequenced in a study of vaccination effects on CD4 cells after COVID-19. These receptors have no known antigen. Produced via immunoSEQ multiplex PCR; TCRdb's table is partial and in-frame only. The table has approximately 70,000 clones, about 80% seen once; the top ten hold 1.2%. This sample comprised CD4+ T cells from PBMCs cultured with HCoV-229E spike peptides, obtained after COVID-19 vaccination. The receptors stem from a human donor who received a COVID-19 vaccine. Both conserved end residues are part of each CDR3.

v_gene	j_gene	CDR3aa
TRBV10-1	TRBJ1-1	CASSDPRQGVGTEAFF
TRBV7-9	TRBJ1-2	CASSLETGPYGYTF
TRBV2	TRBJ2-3	CASSEGGGTDTQYF
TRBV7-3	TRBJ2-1	CASSLGTGGLFRDEQFF
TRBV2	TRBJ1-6	CASSEEGGYNSPLHF
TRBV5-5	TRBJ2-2	CASSFLGGANTGELFF
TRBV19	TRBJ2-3	CASSIVGGANRWDTQYF
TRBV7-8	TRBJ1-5	CASSRSRGNQPQHF
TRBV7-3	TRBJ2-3	CASSSQHWGTDTQYF
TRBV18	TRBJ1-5	CASSPSRGQGINQPQHF
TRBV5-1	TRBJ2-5	CASSLVPETQYF
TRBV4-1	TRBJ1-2	CASRQTGGYGYTF
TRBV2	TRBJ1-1	CASSNRGDSTEAFF
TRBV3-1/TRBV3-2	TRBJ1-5	CASSQGGGYQPQHF
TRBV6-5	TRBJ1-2	CASSRGRVLSGGYTF
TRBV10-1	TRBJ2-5	CASSGFQGQGRETQYF
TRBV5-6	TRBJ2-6	CASSLGWTGSGANVLTF
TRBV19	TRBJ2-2	CASSIVWGSGANTGELFF
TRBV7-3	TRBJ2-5	CASSSSGGGQETQYF
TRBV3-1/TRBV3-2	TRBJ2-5	CASSQDLAGATGTQYF
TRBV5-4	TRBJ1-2	CASSGKPLYGYTF
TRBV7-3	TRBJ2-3	CASSLTGGDTDTQYF
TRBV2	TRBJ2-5	CASSEGWGGQGRETQYF
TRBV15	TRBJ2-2	CATSRDWDRVSGELFF
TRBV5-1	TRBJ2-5	CASSLEAAGGSYQETQYF
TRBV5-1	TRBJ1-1	CASSLDRNTEAFF
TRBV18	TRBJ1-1	CASSLQRRRESTEAFF
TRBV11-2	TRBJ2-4	CASSESVAKNIQYF
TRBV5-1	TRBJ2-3	CASSWTGGTDTQYF
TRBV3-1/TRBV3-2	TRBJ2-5	CASSPIGGETQYF
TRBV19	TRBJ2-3	CASSMGRTRAGGVDTQYF
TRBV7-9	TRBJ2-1	CASSAGQRSYNEQFF
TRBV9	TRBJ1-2	CASSGQFEGAVGYTF
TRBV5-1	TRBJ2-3	CASSLDSPSTDTQYF
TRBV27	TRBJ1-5	CASSRDSLYNQPQHF
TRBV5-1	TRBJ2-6	CASSLRGGLDSGANVLTF
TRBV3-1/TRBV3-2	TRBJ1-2	CASSLDREVKSYTF
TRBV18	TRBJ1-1	CASSPLALGEAFF